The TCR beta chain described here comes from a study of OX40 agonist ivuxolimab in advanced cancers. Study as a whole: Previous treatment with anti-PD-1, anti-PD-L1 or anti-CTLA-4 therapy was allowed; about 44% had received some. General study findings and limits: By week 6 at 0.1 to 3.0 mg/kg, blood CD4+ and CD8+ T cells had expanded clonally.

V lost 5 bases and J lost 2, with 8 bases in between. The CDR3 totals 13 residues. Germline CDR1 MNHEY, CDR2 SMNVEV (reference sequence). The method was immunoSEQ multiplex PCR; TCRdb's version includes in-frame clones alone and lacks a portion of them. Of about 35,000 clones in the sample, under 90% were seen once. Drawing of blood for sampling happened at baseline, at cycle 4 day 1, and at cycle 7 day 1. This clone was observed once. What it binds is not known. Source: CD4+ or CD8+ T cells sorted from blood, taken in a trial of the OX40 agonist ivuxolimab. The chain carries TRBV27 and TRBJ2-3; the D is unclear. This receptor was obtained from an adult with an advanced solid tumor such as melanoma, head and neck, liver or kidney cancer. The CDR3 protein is CASSPLTTDTQYF. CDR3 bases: TGTGCCAGCAGTCCCCTAACCACAGATACGCAGTATTTT.